Following are 3 T cell receptor beta chains from one sample sequenced in a study of blood T cell repertoires in COVID-19. Some clones are missing from TCRdb's copy, which holds only in-frame ones; the method was immunoSEQ multiplex PCR. This table has around 300,000 clones, 90% appearing once. Sequenced: peripheral blood. The receptors come from a woman in her thirties or forties with COVID-19, enrolled during active disease.

This clone appeared once. This chain connects TRBV28 to TRBJ1-1, with 10 bases lining up with TRBD1. Germline V gene data show CDR1 as MDHEN and CDR2 as SYDVKM. V shed 6 bases, J shed 3 bases, and the junction held 7 bases outside the gene matches. The CDR3 consists of 15 residues. CDR3 in DNA: TGTGCCAGCAGAGGGACAGGGGCGAGTTACACTGAAGCTTTCTTT. Its protein is CASRGTGASYTEAFF.

This chain links TRBV4-1 with TRBJ2-2, with D maybe TRBD1 (5 bases). Germline CDR1 reads MGHRA; CDR2 reads YSYEKL. The CDR3 totals 15 residues. The V gene lost 1 base and the J gene lost 0 bases, with 6 bases spanning the gap. Here the CDR3 reads CASSQGGTNTGELFF. CDR3 DNA: TGCGCCAGCAGCCAAGGGGGCACGAACACCGGGGAGCTGTTTTTT.

This chain joins TRBV7-2 and TRBJ2-1; TRBD2 matches at 10 bases. J was trimmed by 4 bases and V by 5 bases; bases with no gene match: 8. This CDR3 contains 16 residues. The germline V gene encodes CDR1 SGHTA and CDR2 FQGNSA. The CDR3 protein is CASSRGLAGEYNEQFF. The CDR3 DNA reads TGTGCCAGCAGCCGGGGGCTAGCGGGGGAATACAATGAGCAGTTCTTC.